These 28 T cell receptor beta chains originate from one sample sequenced in a study of patients and donors after allogeneic stem cell transplantation. TCRdb called the RT-PCR reads again in MiXCR, with one record for every CDR3 protein. The sample includes about a million distinct CDR3 sequences, more than 15% of them seen just once. Input material: blood, either unsorted or a sorted T cell fraction (not recorded which). These receptors all stem from a human donor who was either an allogeneic HSCT recipient or a stem cell or donor lymphocyte infusion donor (not recorded which). It is not recorded whose cells these are; they may come from a transplant donor.

The sample holds a few counts of this clonotype. This rearrangement joins TRBV20-1 to TRBJ2-3; D is perhaps TRBD1 or TRBD2 (6 bases each). CDR1 is DFQATT and CDR2 is SNEGSKA in the germline V gene (reference sequence). V was shortened by 0 bases and J by 6 bases, with 16 bases between the two germline ends. This CDR3 region has 15 residues. This CDR3 is CSARDSGGLTDTQYF. CDR3 in DNA: TGCAGTGCTAGAGATTCCGGGGGCCTCACGGATACGCAGTATTTT.

This clonotype was seen more than once but under ten times. This rearrangement joins TRBV20-1 to TRBJ1-1; 11 bases fit TRBD1. Looked up from germline, CDR1 is DFQATT and CDR2 is SNEGSKA (reference sequence). This CDR3 has 15 residues. V was clipped by 4 bases and J by 5 bases; unmatched bases: 9. The CDR3 sequence is CSATFPGTGGTEAFF. Here the CDR3 DNA reads TGCAGTGCTACTTTTCCCGGGACAGGGGGGACTGAAGCTTTCTTT.

This clonotype showed up just a few times. V is TRBV25-1 and J is TRBJ2-7; 8 bases are shared with TRBD2. This CDR3 has 13 amino acids. Germline CDR1 reads MGHDK; CDR2 reads SYGVNS. Trimming removed 6 bases from V and 2 bases from J; junction bases left unmatched: 3. CDR3 nucleotide sequence: TGTGCCAGCAGGAACGGGGGGGCCTACGAGCAGTACTTC. Translation gives CASRNGGAYEQYF.

The rearrangement joins TRBV9 to TRBJ2-1, with D possibly matching TRBD2 (6 bases). V was pared by 1 base and J by 2 bases, with 10 bases between. Germline CDR1 SGDLS, CDR2 YYNGEE. The CDR3 runs 15 residues. The CDR3 protein is CASSVSSEAYNEQFF. CDR3 nucleotide sequence: TGTGCCAGCAGCGTATCTAGCGAAGCCTACAATGAGCAGTTCTTC.

The chain uses TRBV16 and TRBJ1-4, with a possible D match to TRBD1 (5 bases). Germline CDR1 and CDR2: KGHSY and FQNENV. V was clipped by 1 base and J by 6 bases, with 15 bases between them. The CDR3 is 16 amino acids. CDR3 bases: TGTGCCAGCAGCCAATTAAAGGGGAGAAGGGATGAAAAACTGTTTTTT. As protein: CASSQLKGRRDEKLFF.

The chain has TRBV4-1 and TRBJ2-7, with TRBD1 matching 8 bases. Germline trimming cut 5 bases from V and 4 bases from J; bases unmatched to any gene: 10. The CDR3 loop spans 15 amino acids. Looked up from germline, CDR1 is MGHRA and CDR2 is YSYEKL. CDR3 DNA: TGCGCCAGCAGCAAGATATCGGGACAGGAATACGAGCAGTACTTC. It yields the protein CASSKISGQEYEQYF.

The chain combines TRBV20-1 with TRBJ1-4, with D hard to call. In germline, CDR1 is DFQATT, CDR2 SNEGSKA (reference sequence). The V end lost 3 bases, the J end lost 5 bases, and 10 bases lay between the germline ends. The CDR3 spans 13 residues. The CDR3 DNA reads as TGCAGTGCTAGGGAGGGAGCCAATGAAAAACTGTTTTTT. It translates to CSAREGANEKLFF.

The rearrangement joins TRBV30 to TRBJ2-7; the D gene is possibly TRBD2 (5 bases). CDR1 and CDR2 (germline): GTSNPN, SVGIG (reference sequence). This CDR3 has 12 residues. The V and J ends lost 6 bases and 4 bases respectively, with 13 bases between them. CDR3 in DNA: TGTGCCTGCCGTGCGGGCCTGTACGAGCAGTACTTC. It translates to CACRAGLYEQYF. Filled out from reference TRBV30 and TRBJ2-7, the complete variable domain reads SQTIHQWPATLVQPVGSPLSLECTVEGTSNPNLYWYRQAAGRGLQLLFYSVGIGQISSEVPQNLSASRPQDRQFILSSKKLLLSDSGFYLCACRAGLYEQYFGPGTRLTVT.

The J gene is TRBJ2-7, the V gene TRBV2; D may correspond to TRBD1 or TRBD2 (7 bases each). V was cut by 8 bases and J by 2 bases, with 13 bases left in between. CDR1 is SNHLY and CDR2 is FYNNEI in the germline V gene. This CDR3 is built from 13 residues. The CDR3 is CASGRGTAYEQYF. CDR3 bases: TGTGCCAGCGGGAGGGGGACAGCCTACGAGCAGTACTTC.

The V gene is TRBV7-2, the J gene TRBJ2-7; TRBD2 agrees at 7 bases. Unmatched junction bases numbered 8, after V lost 3 bases and J lost 3 bases. The CDR3 runs to 15 residues. The germline V gene encodes CDR1 SGHTA and CDR2 FQGNSA. CDR3 in amino acids: CASSFGLRGVYEQYF. For the CDR3, the DNA is TGTGCCAGCAGCTTTGGCCTCCGGGGGGTCTACGAGCAGTACTTC.

This clonotype turned up a few times. The chain has TRBV14 and TRBJ2-5; TRBD1 or TRBD2 may be the D gene (5 bases each). Germline V gene data show CDR1 as SGHDN and CDR2 as FVKESK. CDR3 length: 16 amino acids. Trimming left V 2 bases short and J 7 bases short, with 20 bases between. This CDR3 reads CASSQRTGTGQGTQYF. The CDR3 bases are TGTGCCAGCAGCCAACGTACCGGGACCGGGCAGGGGACCCAGTACTTC.

The rearrangement joins TRBV7-9 to TRBJ1-2, with a weak D call TRBD1 (5 bases). This CDR3 region has 15 residues. V was clipped by 1 base and J by 8 bases, with 17 bases between them. Germline lookup yields CDR1 SEHNR and CDR2 FQNEAQ (reference sequence). CDR3 coding DNA: TGTGCCAGCAGCTTAGTGGGACCCCCGGGAGGAGGCTACACCTTC. Amino acid sequence: CASSLVGPPGGGYTF.

This clonotype was picked up a small number of times. This chain links TRBV29-1 with TRBJ2-1, with a weak D call TRBD1 (6 bases). The germline V and J ends were trimmed by 4 bases and 8 bases, with 21 bases remaining between them. Per the germline V gene, CDR1 is SQVTM and CDR2 is ANQGSEA. The CDR3 totals 15 residues. The CDR3 protein is CSVALFRGERDEQFF. The CDR3 DNA reads TGCAGCGTTGCCCTGTTCAGGGGAGAACGTGATGAGCAGTTCTTC.

The chain is built from TRBV21-1 and TRBJ2-5; TRBD2, the table's D call, lacks a check against the DNA. TRBV21-1 corresponds to a pseudogene. The CDR3 totals 17 residues. CDR3 nucleotide sequence: TGTGCCAGCAGCAAAGGACTAGCGGTCGAGCCATTACGGACCCAGTACTTC. This encodes CASSKGLAVEPLRTQYF.

The rearrangement links TRBV15 to TRBJ2-5, with D hard to call. Looked up from germline, CDR1 is LNHNV and CDR2 is YYDKDF (reference sequence). With 3 bases removed from V and 6 bases from J, the gap between germline ends came to 11 bases. CDR3 length equals 13 residues. The chain's CDR3 is CATSRDAGQTQYF. CDR3 DNA sequence: TGTGCCACCAGCAGGGACGCCGGCCAGACCCAGTACTTC.

V is TRBV12-3 or TRBV12-4 and J is TRBJ1-2; a possible D gene is TRBD1 (6 bases). The V end lost 6 bases, the J end lost 6 bases, and 14 bases lay between the germline ends. This CDR3 spans 13 amino acids. The CDR3 DNA reads TGTGCCAGCAGATTCCGGGACAAGGATGGCTACACCTTC. Its protein is CASRFRDKDGYTF.

The chain has TRBV11-2 and TRBJ2-7; D not certain. Germline CDR1 SGHAT, CDR2 FQNNGV. This CDR3 is built from 11 residues. V was trimmed by 1 base and J by 8 bases, leaving 6 bases between them. As DNA, the CDR3 is TGTGCCAGCAGCTTAGGGACCCAGCAGTACTTC. Its protein is CASSLGTQQYF.

The V call is TRBV15, the J call TRBJ2-7, with 9 bases matching TRBD1. The CDR3 length is 13 residues. After removal of 4 bases from V and 4 bases from J, the junction contained 2 bases not matched to a gene. The germline CDR1 and CDR2 sequences are LNHNV and YYDKDF (reference sequence). The CDR3 is CATSTGQGYEQYF. As DNA, the CDR3 is TGTGCCACCAGCACGGGACAGGGTTACGAGCAGTACTTC.

This clonotype has ten or more counts. This CDR3 reads CASSQTSGGHYNEQFF. CDR3 coding DNA: TGTGCCAGCAGTCAGACTAGCGGGGGGCATTACAATGAGCAGTTCTTC. The chain combines TRBV12-3 or TRBV12-4 with TRBJ2-1; the match to TRBD2 covers 13 bases. The J segment lost 4 bases and the V segment lost 5 bases, leaving 5 bases of the junction unmatched. This CDR3 comprises 16 residues.

This clonotype was detected a few times. The chain recombines TRBV4-3 with TRBJ1-4; maybe TRBD1 (6 bases). The CDR3 covers 14 residues. Trimming removed 3 bases at V and 10 bases at J, with 15 bases between. Germline V gene sequence: CDR1 LGHNA, CDR2 YSLEER. CDR3 sequence: CASSHDGGAGKLFF. CDR3 bases: TGCGCCAGCAGCCACGACGGGGGGGCCGGAAAACTGTTTTTT.

The chain carries TRBV3-1 and TRBJ2-1, with D possibly being TRBD2 (6 bases). CDR3 length equals 16 residues. Per germline, CDR1 LGHDT and CDR2 YNNKEL (reference sequence). V lost 1 base to trimming and J lost 2 bases, with 12 bases between them. CDR3 residues: CASSQGTGSAYNEQFF. The CDR3 DNA sequence: TGTGCCAGCAGCCAAGGGACCGGGAGCGCCTACAATGAGCAGTTCTTC.

The chain has TRBV12-3 or TRBV12-4 and TRBJ2-3; D gene uncertain. The V gene lost 5 bases and the J gene lost 3 bases, with 6 bases spanning the gap. This CDR3 contains 12 residues. The CDR3 DNA follows: TGTGCCAGCAGTGGGCAGACAGATACGCAGTATTTT. Encoded protein: CASSGQTDTQYF.

This chain joins TRBV7-2 and TRBJ1-4; 10 bases match TRBD1. CDR3 length: 14 amino acids. Unmatched junction bases numbered 6, after V lost 6 bases and J lost 8 bases. Germline CDR1 and CDR2: SGHTA and FQGNSA. CDR3 sequence reads: CASRAGTGDEKLFF. The CDR3, as DNA: TGTGCCAGCAGGGCCGGGACAGGGGACGAAAAACTGTTTTTT.

Ten or more counts support this clonotype. The genes are TRBV9 and TRBJ2-7, with D uncertain. CDR3 size: 14 residues. Germline values: CDR1 SGDLS, CDR2 YYNGEE. Trimming removed 3 bases at V and 7 bases at J, with 17 bases between. The CDR3 is CASSEGLPPREQYF. The CDR3 DNA reads as TGTGCCAGCAGCGAAGGGTTGCCCCCTCGGGAGCAGTACTTC.

The chain employs TRBV7-2 and TRBJ2-1, with 8 bases identical to TRBD2. Trimming at V came to 1 base and at J to 7 bases, leaving 12 bases not matched to a gene. Germline loops: CDR1 SGHTA, CDR2 FQGNSA. The CDR3 has 17 amino acids. The CDR3 DNA sequence: TGTGCCAGCAGCTTAGGCCCCCTGAGCGGGAGTAAGAATGAGCAGTTCTTC. Its translation: CASSLGPLSGSKNEQFF.

This clonotype was counted only a few times. The genes are TRBV5-1 and TRBJ2-6, with D unclear. CDR3 length: 15 residues. Looked up from germline, CDR1 is SGHRS and CDR2 is YFSETQ. Trimming stripped 0 bases from V and 4 bases from J, with 8 bases between. CDR3 residues: CASSLAQAGANVLTF. The CDR3 coding sequence is TGCGCCAGCAGCTTGGCCCAGGCCGGGGCCAACGTCCTGACTTTC.

In this sample, this clonotype turned up a few times. The chain uses TRBV5-6 and TRBJ2-1; TRBD2 is a possible D gene (6 bases). The V end lost 4 bases, the J end lost 9 bases, and 17 bases lay between the germline ends. The CDR3 is 14 residues long. From germline, CDR1 is SGHDT and CDR2 YYEEEE. The CDR3 protein is CASSLRVGGSEQFF. The DNA of the CDR3 is TGTGCCAGCAGCCTCCGAGTTGGAGGGAGTGAGCAGTTCTTC. Full variable domain (rest looked up from reference TRBV5-6 and TRBJ2-1): DAGVTQSPTHLIKTRGQQVTLRCSPKSGHDTVSWYQQALGQGPQFIFQYYEEEERQRGNFPDRFSGHQFPNYSSELNVNALLLGDSALYLCASSLRVGGSEQFFGPGTRLTVL.

The chain has TRBV11-2 and TRBJ2-3; 7 nucleotides match TRBD1. Looked up from germline, CDR1 is SGHAT and CDR2 is FQNNGV. The CDR3 extends over 18 amino acids. The V segment lost 2 bases and the J segment 6 bases; nucleotides outside the gene matches: 17. The CDR3 DNA reads TGTGCCAGCAGCTTAAGGAGAATATTGGGACAGCCCCCCGATACGCAGTATTTT. Amino acids: CASSLRRILGQPPDTQYF.